The rows below give T cell receptor beta chains drawn from one sample of a study of blood T cell repertoires in COVID-19. Assay used: immunoSEQ multiplex PCR; TCRdb lists only in-frame clones, some missing. The data contain roughly 80,000 clones, under 85% of them singletons. Source material: peripheral blood. Receptor source: a human donor in a cohort sampled during active COVID-19. The CDR3 runs from the conserved cysteine through the conserved F or W.

v_gene,j_gene,CDR3aa
TRBV7-9,TRBJ1-1,CASSFGEDTEAFF
TRBV5-4,TRBJ2-3,CASSLGTSRDTQYF
TRBV5-1,TRBJ2-5,CASSLTGWETQYF
TRBV19,TRBJ2-4,CASSIAFRLASTLAKNIQYF
TRBV6-2/TRBV6-3,TRBJ2-7,CASSYRGQGRSYEQYF
TRBV24-1,TRBJ2-5,CATSDFRTHQETQYF
TRBV6-6,TRBJ1-2,CASSYSAGQGGYGYTF
TRBV10-1,TRBJ2-3,CASSESGASTDTQYF
TRBV24-1,TRBJ2-7,CATSDPTGHYYEQYF
TRBV30,TRBJ2-2,CAWRQSPGTNTGELFF
TRBV3-1/TRBV3-2,TRBJ2-7,CASSPRGLYEQYF
TRBV15,TRBJ2-7,CATARDNSYEQYF
TRBV25-1,TRBJ1-1,CASKGVQNTEAFF
TRBV10-1,TRBJ2-2,CASSRTSGGDTGELFF
TRBV18,TRBJ1-2,CASSPTGQNYGYTF
TRBV7-9,TRBJ2-2,CASSSRPPPNTGELFF
TRBV12-5,TRBJ2-1,CASGFSRGGSYNEQFF
TRBV11-3,TRBJ1-2,CASRPRGYTF
TRBV5-1,TRBJ2-3,CASSLGASGTTDTQYF
TRBV6-5,TRBJ2-2,CASSYRGYTGELFF
TRBV12-3/TRBV12-4,TRBJ2-7,CASSARGYEQYF
TRBV5-6,TRBJ2-2,CASSGGKDTGELFF
TRBV29-1,TRBJ2-5,CSVRGGGQASQETQYF
TRBV5-5,TRBJ2-7,CASSLPAYEQYF
TRBV28,TRBJ2-1,CASSLPGGINEQFF
TRBV2,TRBJ1-1,CASAGDNGEAFF
TRBV4-1,TRBJ1-1,CASSQVNMGLAPEAFF
TRBV7-3,TRBJ2-3,CASSLTSGTTDTQYF
TRBV19,TRBJ2-2,CASSIGWARTGELFF